The 32 T cell receptor beta chains listed next were all sequenced from one sample in a study of Ad26.COV2.S vaccination and SARS-CoV-2 variants. Libraries were prepared by immunoSEQ multiplex PCR; TCRdb keeps only in-frame clonotypes and omits some of them. The data hold 450,000 to 550,000 clones, with 89% observed a single time. Treatment specified: around 19 received Ad26.COV2.S at low or high dose, single or two shots; several received placebo; per-sample allocation not given. All samples were drawn on day 63, counting from the first vaccine or placebo injection. The sequenced sample was peripheral blood, obtained in a trial of Ad26.COV2.S vaccine versus placebo. The receptor source for this set is a person aged 18-65 years who received the Ad26.COV2.S COVID-19 vaccine or a placebo.

This chain links TRBV7-9 with TRBJ2-7; perhaps TRBD2 as D (5 bases). Trimming removed 3 bases from V and 3 bases from J, with 12 bases in between. The CDR3 covers 14 residues. Germline CDR1 and CDR2: SEHNR and FQNEAQ (reference sequence). The CDR3 loop is CASSFVGGSYEQYF. The CDR3 DNA follows: TGTGCCAGCAGCTTTGTGGGTGGGAGCTACGAGCAGTACTTC.

This chain connects TRBV6-6 to TRBJ2-7; D gene uncertain. The CDR3 length is 12 residues. Trimming removed 5 bases at V and 2 bases at J, with 7 bases between. CDR1 is MNHNY and CDR2 is SVGAGI in the germline V gene (reference sequence). The CDR3 loop reads CASSRNPYEQYF. The CDR3 DNA is TGTGCCAGCAGTAGGAACCCCTACGAGCAGTACTTC.

The CDR3 region is CASSEGLASTDTQYF. As DNA, the CDR3 is TGTGCCAGCAGTGAGGGGCTAGCGAGCACAGATACGCAGTATTTT. V is TRBV6-1 and J is TRBJ2-3; TRBD2 is a possible D gene (6 bases). The CDR3 extends over 15 amino acids. V lost 3 bases and J 0 bases, leaving 10 bases between the germline ends. Germline lookup yields CDR1 MNHNS and CDR2 SASEGT.

The CDR3 DNA is TGTGCCAGCAGCTTAGTGTCAGCGAGCTCCTACGAGCAGTACTTC. As protein: CASSLVSASSYEQYF. The V gene is TRBV11-2, the J gene TRBJ2-7; D remains ambiguous. Germline-derived CDR1 and CDR2 are SGHAT and FQNNGV. The CDR3 is 15 residues long. V lost 1 base and J 0 bases, leaving 10 bases between the germline ends.

The chain employs TRBV2 and TRBJ1-6; maybe TRBD1 (5 bases). Trimming took off 1 base at V and 9 bases at J, with 7 bases between the two ends. Germline CDR1 and CDR2: SNHLY and FYNNEI. This CDR3 spans 13 amino acids. The CDR3: CASSEGGTSPLHF. The CDR3 nucleotides read TGTGCCAGCAGTGAAGGAGGGACTTCACCCCTCCACTTT. The variable domain in full, completed from reference TRBV2 and TRBJ1-6, reads EPEVTQTPSHQVTQMGQEVILRCVPISNHLYFYWYRQILGQKVEFLVSFYNNEISEKSEIFDDQFSVERPDGSNFTLKIRSTKLEDSAMYFCASSEGGTSPLHFGNGTRLTVT.

A few counts support this clone. The rearrangement links TRBV13 to TRBJ1-1, with D possibly being TRBD1 (5 bases). The CDR3 consists of 16 residues. Germline V lookup: CDR1 PRHDT, CDR2 FYEKMQ (reference sequence). Trimming removed 1 base at V and 4 bases at J, with 16 bases between. The CDR3 protein is CASSLVGQGGGTEAFF. Here the CDR3 DNA reads TGTGCCAGCAGCTTAGTCGGGCAGGGTGGCGGCACTGAAGCTTTCTTT.

This clone was seen only a few times. The chain combines TRBV10-1 with TRBJ2-1, with D unresolved. The CDR3 extends over 13 amino acids. V was pared by 0 bases and J by 7 bases, with 7 bases between. Germline CDR1 WNHNN, CDR2 SYGVQD (reference sequence). In nucleotides, the CDR3 is TGCGCCAGCAGTGAGTCGACCCTTAATGAGCAGTTCTTC. Protein product: CASSESTLNEQFF.

V and J are TRBV2 and TRBJ1-3; D is perhaps TRBD1 (5 bases). The CDR3 runs to 14 residues. V dropped 2 bases and J dropped 4 bases, with 9 bases sitting between them. The germline V gene has CDR1 SNHLY and CDR2 FYNNEI. CDR3 coding DNA: TGTGCCAGCAGTGAATTAGGGGTCGGAAACACCATATATTTT. It codes for CASSELGVGNTIYF.

The chain couples TRBV14 to TRBJ2-5; D not resolved. The ends were cut back, 1 base at V and 2 bases at J, with 8 bases in the middle. Germline V gene lookup returns CDR1 SGHDN and CDR2 FVKESK. This CDR3 is 14 amino acids long. The CDR3 region is CASSQVGWQETQYF. The CDR3 region has the DNA TGTGCCAGCAGCCAAGTTGGGTGGCAAGAGACCCAGTACTTC.

This rearrangement joins TRBV19 to TRBJ1-1; a weak D match, TRBD1 (5 bases). CDR1 LNHDA and CDR2 SQIVND come from the germline V gene (reference sequence). The ends were cut back, 2 bases at V and 3 bases at J, with 10 bases in the middle. The CDR3 runs to 14 residues. Here the CDR3 reads CASSIKAGHTEAFF. The DNA of the CDR3 is TGTGCCAGTAGTATAAAAGCAGGGCACACTGAAGCTTTCTTT.

V is TRBV6-6 and J is TRBJ2-7, with 10 positions matching TRBD2. Looked up from germline, CDR1 is MNHNY and CDR2 is SVGAGI (reference sequence). The CDR3 loop spans 16 amino acids. Trimming at V came to 6 bases and at J to 5 bases, leaving 13 bases not matched to a gene. This CDR3 is CASSLLSSSGSHEQYF. DNA of the CDR3: TGTGCCAGCAGCCTTCTGTCCTCTAGCGGGAGCCACGAGCAGTACTTC.

The chain combines TRBV25-1 with TRBJ1-2; no firm D call. The CDR3 sequence is 15 residues long. In germline, CDR1 is MGHDK, CDR2 SYGVNS. The V end lost 5 bases, the J end lost 7 bases, and 20 bases lay between the germline ends. CDR3 in DNA: TGTGCCAGCAGTCCCTTAAAGAAGACCCGGCGTGGCTACACCTTC. It codes for CASSPLKKTRRGYTF.

This clone was found once. V usage is TRBV5-4 and J usage is TRBJ2-1; D possibly uses TRBD1 or TRBD2 (6 bases each). The CDR3 covers 15 residues. Germline CDR1 SGHNT, CDR2 YYREEE (reference sequence). Deletions cut 3 bases from V and 7 bases from J, with 17 bases between. The CDR3 spells CASSWRLGGGNEQFF. The CDR3 DNA follows: TGTGCCAGCAGCTGGAGGCTAGGGGGAGGAAATGAGCAGTTCTTC.

The V and J genes are TRBV6-5 and TRBJ2-7, with TRBD1 matching over 7 bases. The V gene end was trimmed by 7 bases and the J gene end by 1 base; junction bases not matched to a gene: 7. The germline V gene has CDR1 MNHEY and CDR2 SVGAGI. This CDR3 is built from 14 residues. The CDR3 region has the DNA TGTGCCAGCACAAGGAGCAGGGGGTCCTACGAGCAGTACTTC. Translation gives CASTRSRGSYEQYF.

V usage is TRBV7-2 and J usage is TRBJ1-6; possibly TRBD1 for D (5 bases). Germline-derived CDR1 and CDR2 are SGHTA and FQGNSA. The CDR3 length is 16 residues. V lost 0 bases and J lost 13, with 19 bases in between. The CDR3 DNA reads TGTGCCAGCAGCTTAGCTCAGGGCAGGGCCGGTTCGCCCCTCCACTTT. Encoded protein: CASSLAQGRAGSPLHF. Together with reference TRBV7-2 and TRBJ1-6, the CDR3 gives the full variable domain: GAGVSQSPSNKVTEKGKDVELRCDPISGHTALYWYRQSLGQGLEFLIYFQGNSAPDKSGLPSDRFSAERTGGSVSTLTIQRTQQEDSAVYLCASSLAQGRAGSPLHFGNGTRLTVT.

The chain combines TRBV27 with TRBJ2-3, with 11 bases aligning to TRBD2. Germline V gene sequence: CDR1 MNHEY, CDR2 SMNVEV (reference sequence). Trimming removed 5 bases from V and 0 bases from J; junction bases left unmatched: 4. This CDR3 has 16 residues. The CDR3 spells CASSRLAGPSTDTQYF. The CDR3 DNA follows: TGTGCCAGCAGTCGACTAGCGGGGCCTAGCACAGATACGCAGTATTTT.

This chain connects TRBV5-4 to TRBJ2-7, with 8 nucleotides matching TRBD2. The CDR3 is made up of 13 amino acids. J gave up 3 bases and V 3 bases, and 2 bases lay outside the gene matches. Germline V gene sequence: CDR1 SGHNT, CDR2 YYREEE (reference sequence). The DNA for the CDR3 is TGTGCCAGCAGCTCCGGGACTAGCTACGAGCAGTACTTC. This sequence encodes CASSSGTSYEQYF. Drawing the rest from reference TRBV5-4 and TRBJ2-7, the complete variable domain is ETGVTQSPTHLIKTRGQQVTLRCSSQSGHNTVSWYQQALGQGPQFIFQYYREEENGRGNFPPRFSGLQFPNYSSELNVNALELDDSALYLCASSSGTSYEQYFGPGTRLTVT.

In the case of this clone: Different DNA sequences within this sample yield the same CDR3. The gene calls are TRBV19 and TRBJ2-7; 8 bases map to TRBD2. The CDR3 consists of 13 residues. J gave up 1 base and V 4 bases, and 0 bases lay outside the gene matches. CDR1 is LNHDA and CDR2 is SQIVND in the germline V gene (reference sequence). This CDR3 is CASSSGGSYEQYF. The CDR3 coding sequence is TGTGCCAGTAGTAGCGGGGGGTCCTACGAGCAGTACTTC.

This chain connects TRBV4-3 to TRBJ1-4; tentatively, D is TRBD1 (6 bases). Germline V CDR1 and CDR2: LGHNA, YSLEER. The CDR3 spans 15 residues. The ends were cut back, 0 bases at V and 7 bases at J, with 12 bases in the middle. The CDR3 is CASSQDQGLIEKLFF. The DNA of the CDR3 is TGCGCCAGCAGCCAAGATCAGGGGCTCATTGAAAAACTGTTTTTT.

This rearrangement joins TRBV5-1 to TRBJ2-7; D is uncertain. V dropped 0 bases and J dropped 5 bases, with 9 bases sitting between them. Germline V gene sequence: CDR1 SGHRS, CDR2 YFSETQ. There are 13 residues in the CDR3. This CDR3 is CASSLAPGNEQYF. For the CDR3, the DNA is TGCGCCAGCAGCTTGGCCCCTGGGAACGAGCAGTACTTC.

The chain couples TRBV3-1 (or the pseudogene TRBV3-2) to TRBJ2-7; 8 bases fit TRBD1. V gave up 4 bases and J gave up 6 bases; unmatched junction bases: 8. Germline V gene data show CDR1 as LGHDT and CDR2 as YNNKEL (reference sequence). The CDR3 contains 14 residues. In DNA form, the CDR3 reads TGTGCCAGCAGCCGACAGGGGAGTGGAGGCGAGCAGTACTTC. Its translation: CASSRQGSGGEQYF.

In this sample, this clone turned up once. This chain uses TRBV28 with TRBJ1-5; TRBD1 agrees at 9 bases. V lost 6 bases and J lost 2; bases outside the gene matches: 23. The CDR3 sequence is 21 residues long. Germline values: CDR1 MDHEN, CDR2 SYDVKM. The CDR3 bases are TGTGCCAGCAGCCCCCTAGGCCCCTACCGGGACAGGGTAGCAGGCAATCAGCCCCAGCATTTT. Amino acids: CASSPLGPYRDRVAGNQPQHF.

The CDR3, as DNA: TGTGCCAGCAGCCCCGGGACGTTCTATGGCTACACCTTC. Translated: CASSPGTFYGYTF. The rearrangement links TRBV7-2 to TRBJ1-2; weak D call: TRBD1 (5 bases). Germline loops: CDR1 SGHTA, CDR2 FQGNSA. The CDR3 has 13 amino acids. V shed 5 bases and J shed 4 bases, with 11 bases lying between them.

V usage is TRBV5-1 and J usage is TRBJ2-3, with 10 bases that match TRBD2. The CDR3 extends over 17 amino acids. The germline gives CDR1 SGHRS, CDR2 YFSETQ. Losses at the gene ends were 4 bases for V and 2 bases for J; bases not matched to a gene: 10. The CDR3 DNA sequence: TGCGCCAGCAGCGTTACCCGACTAGCGGGCTCCACAGATACGCAGTATTTT. This translates into CASSVTRLAGSTDTQYF.

The rearrangement uses TRBV6-2 or TRBV6-3 and TRBJ1-6, with a possible D match to TRBD1 (6 bases). Germline V CDR1 and CDR2: MNHEY, SVGEGT. The CDR3 is made up of 14 amino acids. V was cut by 6 bases and J by 8 bases, with 14 bases left in between. In DNA form, the CDR3 reads TGTGCCAGCAGCGCAGGGGAGGTGGATTCACCCCTCCACTTT. Residues: CASSAGEVDSPLHF.

Remarks on this clone: The junction departs from the called germline gene at one end, perhaps through a read error. The chain joins TRBV5-1 to TRBJ2-7, with a weak D call TRBD2 (7 bases). This CDR3 is 14 amino acids long. Looked up from germline, CDR1 is SGHRS and CDR2 is YFSETQ. As DNA, the CDR3 is TGCGCCCGCAGTGGCCGGGGGGCGGGGGACGAGCAGTACTTC. Protein sequence: CARSGRGAGDEQYF.

The chain joins TRBV3-1 (or the pseudogene TRBV3-2) to TRBJ1-6; perhaps TRBD1 as D (5 bases). Per the germline V gene, CDR1 is LGHDT and CDR2 is YNNKEL (reference sequence). V lost 4 bases, J lost 7 bases, and 17 bases lay in between. The CDR3 runs 16 residues. The CDR3 here is CASSPKGRGRNSPLHF. The CDR3 nucleotides read TGTGCCAGCAGCCCAAAGGGCCGGGGGAGGAATTCACCCCTCCACTTT.

The chain combines TRBV29-1 with TRBJ2-1; 14 nucleotides align to TRBD2. Looked up from germline, CDR1 is SQVTM and CDR2 is ANQGSEA. CDR3 length: 13 residues. The CDR3 coding sequence is TGCAGTGGGACTAGCGGGAGCTCCGATGAGCAGTTCTTC. It translates to CSGTSGSSDEQFF.

A single count supports this clone. The chain carries TRBV5-6 and TRBJ1-4, with unresolved D. Germline loops: CDR1 SGHDT, CDR2 YYEEEE. CDR3 length equals 15 residues. Trimming removed 3 bases at V and 5 bases at J, with 14 bases between. The CDR3 DNA is TGTGCCAGCAGCTCCAAGGGTCTGGGGAATGAAAAACTGTTTTTT. It specifies CASSSKGLGNEKLFF. The full variable domain, rest sourced from reference TRBV5-6 and TRBJ1-4, is DAGVTQSPTHLIKTRGQQVTLRCSPKSGHDTVSWYQQALGQGPQFIFQYYEEEERQRGNFPDRFSGHQFPNYSSELNVNALLLGDSALYLCASSSKGLGNEKLFFGSGTQLSVL.

In DNA form, the CDR3 reads TGTGCCACCAGTGGACCTAGTCTGCCCCAGCATTTT. It is translated as CATSGPSLPQHF. The gene calls are TRBV24-1 and TRBJ1-5; D unclear. This CDR3 is built from 12 residues. The V gene lost 5 bases and the J gene lost 9 bases, with 10 bases spanning the gap. Germline lookup yields CDR1 KGHDR and CDR2 SFDVKD.

The CDR3 DNA reads TGTGCCAGCAGCTTAAACAGGGGCCAAGAGACCCAGTACTTC. Protein: CASSLNRGQETQYF. The chain is built from TRBV7-2 and TRBJ2-5, with TRBD1 identical over 7 bases. CDR3 size: 14 residues. Germline lookup yields CDR1 SGHTA and CDR2 FQGNSA. J lost 1 base, V lost 2 bases, and 1 base had no gene match. Combining the CDR3 with reference TRBV7-2 and TRBJ2-5 gives the whole variable domain GAGVSQSPSNKVTEKGKDVELRCDPISGHTALYWYRQSLGQGLEFLIYFQGNSAPDKSGLPSDRFSAERTGGSVSTLTIQRTQQEDSAVYLCASSLNRGQETQYFGPGTRLLVL.

The chain has TRBV6-6 and TRBJ1-5; no clear D. The V end was cut by 6 bases, the J end by 0 bases, with 3 bases between. Germline CDR1 MNHNY, CDR2 SVGAGI (reference sequence). This CDR3 comprises 12 residues. The CDR3 DNA reads as TGTGCCAGCAGATTTAGCAATCAGCCCCAGCATTTT. Encoded protein: CASRFSNQPQHF.